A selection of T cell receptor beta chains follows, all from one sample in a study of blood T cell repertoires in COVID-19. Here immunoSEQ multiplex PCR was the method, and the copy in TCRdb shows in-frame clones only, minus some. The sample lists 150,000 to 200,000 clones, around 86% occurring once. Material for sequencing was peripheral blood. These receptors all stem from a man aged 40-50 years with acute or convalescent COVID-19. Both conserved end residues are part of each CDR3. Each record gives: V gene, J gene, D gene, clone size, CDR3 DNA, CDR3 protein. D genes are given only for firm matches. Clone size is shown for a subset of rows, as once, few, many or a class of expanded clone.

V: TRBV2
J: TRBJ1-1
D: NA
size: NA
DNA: TGTGCCAGCAGTGAAACCGGGGTCGGCACTGAAGCTTTCTTT
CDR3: CASSETGVGTEAFF

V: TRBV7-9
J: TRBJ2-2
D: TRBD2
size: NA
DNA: TGTGCCAGCAGCTTAGCCGTGGCGGGGGGTACCGGGGAGCTGTTTTTT
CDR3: CASSLAVAGGTGELFF

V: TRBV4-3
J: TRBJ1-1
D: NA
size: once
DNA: TGCGCCAGCAGCCAAGATTGGGGGCCGAGGACTGAAGCTTTCTTT
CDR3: CASSQDWGPRTEAFF

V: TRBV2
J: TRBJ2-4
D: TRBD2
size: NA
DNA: TGTGCCAGCACGGGGGCTAGCGGGGCCAAAAACATTCAGTACTTC
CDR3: CASTGASGAKNIQYF

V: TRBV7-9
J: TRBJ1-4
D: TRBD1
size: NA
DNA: TGTGCCAGCAGCGTCGGACAGGGCCTTAATGAAAAACTGTTTTTT
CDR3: CASSVGQGLNEKLFF

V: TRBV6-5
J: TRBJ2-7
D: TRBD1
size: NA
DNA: TGTGCCAGCAAGACAGGGTTGACCTACGAGCAGTACTTC
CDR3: CASKTGLTYEQYF

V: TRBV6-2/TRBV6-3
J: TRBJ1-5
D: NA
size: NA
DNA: TGTGCCAGCAGTTACTCGATCGAGGGTAACCAGCCCCAGCATTTT
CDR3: CASSYSIEGNQPQHF

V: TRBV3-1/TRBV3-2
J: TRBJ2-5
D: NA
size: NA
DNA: TGTGCCAGCAGCCAGGCCCAAGAGACCCAGTACTTC
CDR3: CASSQAQETQYF

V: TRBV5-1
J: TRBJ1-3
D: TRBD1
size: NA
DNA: TGCGCCAGCTCAGGGGGGAGCTCTGGAAACACCATATATTTT
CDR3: CASSGGSSGNTIYF

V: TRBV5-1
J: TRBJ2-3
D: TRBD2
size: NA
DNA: TGCGCCAGCAGCGCCCTGACTAGCGGGGGCCTCACAGATACGCAGTATTTT
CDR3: CASSALTSGGLTDTQYF

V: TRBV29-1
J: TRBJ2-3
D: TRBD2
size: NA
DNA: TGCAGCGTGGCGTCTAGCGGGGGGATAGATACGCAGTATTTT
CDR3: CSVASSGGIDTQYF

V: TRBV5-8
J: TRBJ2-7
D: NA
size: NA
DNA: TGTGCCAGCAGCTTGGGACGGGGTCCACTCTCCTACGAGCAGTACTTC
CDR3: CASSLGRGPLSYEQYF

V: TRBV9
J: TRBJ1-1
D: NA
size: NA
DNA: TGTGCCAGCAGCGTAGTGTCTTCAGGGAGGGGCACTGAAGCTTTCTTT
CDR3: CASSVVSSGRGTEAFF

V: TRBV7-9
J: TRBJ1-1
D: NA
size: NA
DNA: TGTGCCAGCAGGCTGAAAGGGGCTGAAGCTTTCTTT
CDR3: CASRLKGAEAFF

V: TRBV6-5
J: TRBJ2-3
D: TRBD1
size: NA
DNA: TGTGCCAGCAGTTTTGGACAGGGGGCAGATACGCAGTATTTT
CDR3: CASSFGQGADTQYF

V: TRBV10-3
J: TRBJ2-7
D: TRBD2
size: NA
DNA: TGTGCCATCAGTGAGGCGGGACTAGCGGGGGCCTTCTCCTACGAGCAGTACTTC
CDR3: CAISEAGLAGAFSYEQYF

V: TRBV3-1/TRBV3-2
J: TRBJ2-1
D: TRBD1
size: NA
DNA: TGTGCCAGCAGCCCACCGGACAGGGTTTTGGTCTTC
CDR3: CASSPPDRVLVF

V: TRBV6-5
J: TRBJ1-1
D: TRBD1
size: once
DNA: TGTGCCAGCAGCCGTATGAGGGGGCGGAACACTGAAGCTTTCTTT
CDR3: CASSRMRGRNTEAFF

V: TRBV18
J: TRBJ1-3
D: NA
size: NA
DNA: TGTGCCAGCTCACCACGTGGGCAGCTAATCTCTGGAAACACCATATATTTT
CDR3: CASSPRGQLISGNTIYF

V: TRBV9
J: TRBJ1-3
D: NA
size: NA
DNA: TGTGCCAGCAGTGCCGACAGTCCTGGAAACACCATATATTTT
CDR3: CASSADSPGNTIYF

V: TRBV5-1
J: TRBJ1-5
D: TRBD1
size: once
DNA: TGCGCCAGCAGCTTGGAGGGACAGGGGGTTAGCAATCAGCCCCAGCATTTT
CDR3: CASSLEGQGVSNQPQHF

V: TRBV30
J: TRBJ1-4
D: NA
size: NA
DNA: TGTGCCTGGAGCCCGGGACTTAATGAAAAACTGTTTTTT
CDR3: CAWSPGLNEKLFF

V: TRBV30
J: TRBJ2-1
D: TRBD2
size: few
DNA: TGTGCCTGGAACCCTAGCGGGTACAATGAGCAGTTCTTC
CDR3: CAWNPSGYNEQFF

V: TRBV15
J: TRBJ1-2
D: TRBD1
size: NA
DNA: TGTGCCACCAGCCCCGGGACAGGGGCAACTGGCTACACCTTC
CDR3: CATSPGTGATGYTF

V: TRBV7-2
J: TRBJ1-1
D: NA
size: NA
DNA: TGTGCCAGCAGCTTAGGACAGCAGAACACTGAAGCTTTCTTT
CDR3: CASSLGQQNTEAFF

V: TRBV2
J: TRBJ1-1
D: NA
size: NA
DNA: TGTGCCACTAGGAGTATGGGTGATACTGAAGCTTTCTTT
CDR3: CATRSMGDTEAFF

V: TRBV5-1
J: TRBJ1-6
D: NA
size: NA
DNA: TGCGCCAGCAGCCCCGGTGCCGTCTCACCCCTCCACTTT
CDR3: CASSPGAVSPLHF

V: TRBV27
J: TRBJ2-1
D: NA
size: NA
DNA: TGTGCCAGCAGTCCCCGGGGGACAGCCCTATACAATGAGCAGTTCTTC
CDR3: CASSPRGTALYNEQFF

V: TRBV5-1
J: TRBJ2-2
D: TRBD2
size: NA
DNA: TGCGCCAGCATTGACCCGGGACTCGGGGGGACCGGGGAGCTGTTTTTT
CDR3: CASIDPGLGGTGELFF

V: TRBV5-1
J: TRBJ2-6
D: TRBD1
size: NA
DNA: TGCGCCAGCAGCTCACGAGGGGGACAGGGAAAACATGGGGCCAACGTCCTGACTTTC
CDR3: CASSSRGGQGKHGANVLTF

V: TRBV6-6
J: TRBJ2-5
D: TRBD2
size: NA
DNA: TGTGCCAGCAGTTACAGCAGCGGGGGGGCCTGGGAGACCCAGTACTTC
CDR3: CASSYSSGGAWETQYF

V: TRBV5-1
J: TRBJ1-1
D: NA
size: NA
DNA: TGCGCCAGCAGCTTGGCGGGGGGAAGCGGCACTGAAGCTTTCTTT
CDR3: CASSLAGGSGTEAFF

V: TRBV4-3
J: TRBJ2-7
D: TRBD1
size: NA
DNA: TGCGCCAGCAGCCAAGATCAAGTAGGCAGGGGGTACGAGCAGTACTTC
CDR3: CASSQDQVGRGYEQYF

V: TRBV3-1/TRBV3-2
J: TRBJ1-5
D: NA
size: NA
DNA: TGTGCCAGCAGCCAAGGGGCAGGCAATCAGCCCCAGCATTTT
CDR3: CASSQGAGNQPQHF

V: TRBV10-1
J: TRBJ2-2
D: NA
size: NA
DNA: TGCGCCAGCAGTGAGTTCACTTTCACCGGGGAGCTGTTTTTT
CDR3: CASSEFTFTGELFF

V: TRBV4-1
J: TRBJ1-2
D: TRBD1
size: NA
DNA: TGCGCCAGCAGCCAAGGGGACAGGGGCTATGGCTACACCTTC
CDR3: CASSQGDRGYGYTF

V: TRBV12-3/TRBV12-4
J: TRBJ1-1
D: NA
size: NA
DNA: TGTGCCAGCAGTTTAGCGCTTGGGACAAGGACTTTCTTT
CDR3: CASSLALGTRTFF

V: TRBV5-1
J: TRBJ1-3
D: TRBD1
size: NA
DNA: TGCGCCAGCAGCGCATTTCGGACAGGGGACGTTAACACCATATATTTT
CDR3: CASSAFRTGDVNTIYF

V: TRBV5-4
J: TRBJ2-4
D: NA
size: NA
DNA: TGTGCCAGCAGCTTGGATCCAGAAAACATTCAGTACTTC
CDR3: CASSLDPENIQYF

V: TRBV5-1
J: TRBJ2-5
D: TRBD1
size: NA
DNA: TGCGCCAGCTCCCTTAGGGGGCAGGGGTTTGGAGAGACCCAGTACTTC
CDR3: CASSLRGQGFGETQYF

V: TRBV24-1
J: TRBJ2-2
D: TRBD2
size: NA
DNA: TGTGCCACCAGTGATTCCAGAGCGGGGGGTACCGGGGAGCTGTTTTTT
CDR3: CATSDSRAGGTGELFF

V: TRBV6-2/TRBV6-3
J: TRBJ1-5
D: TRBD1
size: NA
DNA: TGTGCCAGCAGTCCACAGGGGGACAATCAGCCCCAGCATTTT
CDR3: CASSPQGDNQPQHF

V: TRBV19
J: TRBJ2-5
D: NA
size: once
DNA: TGTGCCAGTAGTATTGTAACAGGGAGCCCTGTGGAGACCCAGTACTTC
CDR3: CASSIVTGSPVETQYF

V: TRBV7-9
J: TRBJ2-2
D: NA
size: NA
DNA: TGTGCCAGCAGCCTTAATGCGGGACCCAACACCGGGGAGCTGTTTTTT
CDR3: CASSLNAGPNTGELFF

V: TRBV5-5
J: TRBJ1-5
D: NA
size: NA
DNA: TGTGCCAGCAGCTTTTTGCCCACCGAGGTCAGCAATCAGCCCCAGCATTTT
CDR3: CASSFLPTEVSNQPQHF

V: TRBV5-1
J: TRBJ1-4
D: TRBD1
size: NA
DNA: TGCGCCAGCCACCCGACAGGGCGGTCTAATGAAAAACTGTTTTTT
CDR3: CASHPTGRSNEKLFF

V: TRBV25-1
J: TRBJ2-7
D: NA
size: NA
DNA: TGTGCCAGCAGCGTAACAGGGCACTACGAGCAGTACTTC
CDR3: CASSVTGHYEQYF

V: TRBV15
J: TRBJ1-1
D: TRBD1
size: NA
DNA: TGTGCCACCAGCGGACAGGGGTCCACTGAAGCTTTCTTT
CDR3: CATSGQGSTEAFF

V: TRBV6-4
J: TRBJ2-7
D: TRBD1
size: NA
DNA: TGTGCCAGCAGCCTCCGACAGGGGGCAGGGTACGAGCAGTACTTC
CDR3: CASSLRQGAGYEQYF

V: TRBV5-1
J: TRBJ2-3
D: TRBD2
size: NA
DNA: TGCGCCAGCAGCTTGCGACTAGCGTCAGATACGCAGTATTTT
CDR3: CASSLRLASDTQYF

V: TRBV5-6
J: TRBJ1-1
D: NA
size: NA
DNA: TGTGCCAGCAGCTTGGTTGTGGGGACACCCAAAGACACTGAAGCTTTCTTT
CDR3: CASSLVVGTPKDTEAFF

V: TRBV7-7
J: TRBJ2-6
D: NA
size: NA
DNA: TGTGCTAGCAGCCCGACAGAGAGCTCTGGGGCCAACGTCCTGACTTTC
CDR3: CASSPTESSGANVLTF

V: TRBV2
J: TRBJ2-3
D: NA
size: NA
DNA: TGTGCCACCAGTAGCGATCTCGGCGCAGATACGCAGTATTTT
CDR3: CATSSDLGADTQYF

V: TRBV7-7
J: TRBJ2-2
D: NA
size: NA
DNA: TGTGCCAGCAGCCCCAGCGGTGGTCCCCTCAACACCGGGGAGCTGTTTTTT
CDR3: CASSPSGGPLNTGELFF

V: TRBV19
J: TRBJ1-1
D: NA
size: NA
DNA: TGTGCCAGTAGTATAGCGGCAGGTACGATAAAAGCTTTCTTT
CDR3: CASSIAAGTIKAFF

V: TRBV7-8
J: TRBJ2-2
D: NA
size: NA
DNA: TGTGCCAGCAGCTCCCCGACAGAGAACACCGGGGAGCTGTTTTTT
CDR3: CASSSPTENTGELFF

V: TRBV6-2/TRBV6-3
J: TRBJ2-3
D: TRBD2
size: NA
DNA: TGTGCCAGCAGTTACGTAGGACTAGCCACAGATACGCAGTATTTT
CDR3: CASSYVGLATDTQYF

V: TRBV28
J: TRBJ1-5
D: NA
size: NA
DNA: TGTGCCAGCAGTTTCCCCAGGGTTCGCCAGCCCCAGCATTTT
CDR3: CASSFPRVRQPQHF

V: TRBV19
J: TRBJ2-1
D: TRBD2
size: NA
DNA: TGTGCCAGTAGTTTGTCGACTAGCCCTTTCAAAAATGAGCAGTTCTTC
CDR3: CASSLSTSPFKNEQFF

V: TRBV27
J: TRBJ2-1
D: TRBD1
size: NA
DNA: TGTGCCAGCAGTGGGGACAGCGCTCACAATGAGCAGTTCTTC
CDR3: CASSGDSAHNEQFF